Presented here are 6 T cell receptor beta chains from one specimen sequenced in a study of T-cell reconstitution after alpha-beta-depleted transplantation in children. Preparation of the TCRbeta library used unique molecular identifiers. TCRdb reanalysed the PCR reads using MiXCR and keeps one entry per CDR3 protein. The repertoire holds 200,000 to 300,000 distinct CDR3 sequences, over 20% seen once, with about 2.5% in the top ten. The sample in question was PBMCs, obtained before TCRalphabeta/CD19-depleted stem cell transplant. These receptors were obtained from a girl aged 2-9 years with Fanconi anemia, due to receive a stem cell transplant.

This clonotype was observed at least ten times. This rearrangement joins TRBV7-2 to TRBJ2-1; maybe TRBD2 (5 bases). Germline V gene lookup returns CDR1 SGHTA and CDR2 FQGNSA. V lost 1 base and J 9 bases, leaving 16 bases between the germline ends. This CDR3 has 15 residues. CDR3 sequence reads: CASSLGLAPYAEQFF. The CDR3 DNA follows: TGTGCCAGCAGCTTAGGGCTAGCTCCCTACGCTGAGCAGTTCTTC. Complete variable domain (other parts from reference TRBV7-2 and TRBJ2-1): GAGVSQSPSNKVTEKGKDVELRCDPISGHTALYWYRQSLGQGLEFLIYFQGNSAPDKSGLPSDRFSAERTGGSVSTLTIQRTQQEDSAVYLCASSLGLAPYAEQFFGPGTRLTVL.

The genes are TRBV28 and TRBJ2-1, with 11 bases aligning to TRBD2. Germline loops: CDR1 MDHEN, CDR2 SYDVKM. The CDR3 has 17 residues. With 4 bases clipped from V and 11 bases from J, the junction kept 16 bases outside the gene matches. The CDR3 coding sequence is TGTGCCAGCAGTTCCGGGAAGAAAGGACTAGCGGGTGGGAAGCAGTTCTTC. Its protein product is CASSSGKKGLAGGKQFF.

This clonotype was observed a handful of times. Here the CDR3 reads CSAEGDSLYGYTF. For the CDR3, the DNA is TGCAGTGCTGAAGGAGATTCCCTCTATGGCTACACCTTC. The chain joins TRBV20-1 to TRBJ1-2, with unresolved D. CDR1 and CDR2 (germline): DFQATT, SNEGSKA (reference sequence). Trimming took 5 bases from V and 4 from J, leaving 14 bases between them. This CDR3 comprises 13 residues.

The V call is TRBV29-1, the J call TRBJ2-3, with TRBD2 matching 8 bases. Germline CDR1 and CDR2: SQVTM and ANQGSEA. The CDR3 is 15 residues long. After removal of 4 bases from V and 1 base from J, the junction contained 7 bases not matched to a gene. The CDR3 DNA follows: TGCAGCGTTGTGTTTTCGACTAGCGGCACAGATACGCAGTATTTT. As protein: CSVVFSTSGTDTQYF.

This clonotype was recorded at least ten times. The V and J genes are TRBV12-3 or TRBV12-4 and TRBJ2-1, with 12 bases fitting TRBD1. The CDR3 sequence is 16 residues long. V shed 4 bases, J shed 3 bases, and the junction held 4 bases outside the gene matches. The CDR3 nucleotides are TGTGCCAGCAGTTCGGGACAGGGGGCATTCTACAATGAGCAGTTCTTC. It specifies CASSSGQGAFYNEQFF.

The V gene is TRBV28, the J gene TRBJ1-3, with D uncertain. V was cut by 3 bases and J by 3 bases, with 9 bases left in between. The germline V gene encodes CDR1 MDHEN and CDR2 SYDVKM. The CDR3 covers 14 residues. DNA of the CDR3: TGTGCCAGCAGTTTCCGGACCGTTGGAAACACCATATATTTT. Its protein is CASSFRTVGNTIYF.